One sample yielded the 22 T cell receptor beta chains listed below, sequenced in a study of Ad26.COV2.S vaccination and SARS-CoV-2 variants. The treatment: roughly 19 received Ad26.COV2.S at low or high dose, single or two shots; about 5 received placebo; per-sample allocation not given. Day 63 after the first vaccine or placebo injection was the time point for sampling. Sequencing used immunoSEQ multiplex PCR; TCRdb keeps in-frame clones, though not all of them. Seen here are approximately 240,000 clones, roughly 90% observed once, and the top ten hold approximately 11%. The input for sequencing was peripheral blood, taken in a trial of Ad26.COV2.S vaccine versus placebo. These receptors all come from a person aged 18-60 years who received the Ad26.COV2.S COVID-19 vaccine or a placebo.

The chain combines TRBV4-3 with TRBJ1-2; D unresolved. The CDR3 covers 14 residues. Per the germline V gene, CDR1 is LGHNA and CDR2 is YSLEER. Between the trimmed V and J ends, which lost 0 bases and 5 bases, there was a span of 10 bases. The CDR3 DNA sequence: TGCGCCAGCAGCCAAGATTCCGGTAGATATGGCTACACCTTC. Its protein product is CASSQDSGRYGYTF.

The CDR3: CASSQDWLRASTDTQYF. The CDR3, as DNA: TGTGCCAGCAGCCAAGATTGGCTACGTGCTAGCACAGATACGCAGTATTTT. The rearrangement joins TRBV4-2 to TRBJ2-3; D unclear. Germline loops: CDR1 LGHNA, CDR2 YNFKEQ. The CDR3 consists of 17 residues. The V end was cut by 0 bases, the J end by 0 bases, with 13 bases between.

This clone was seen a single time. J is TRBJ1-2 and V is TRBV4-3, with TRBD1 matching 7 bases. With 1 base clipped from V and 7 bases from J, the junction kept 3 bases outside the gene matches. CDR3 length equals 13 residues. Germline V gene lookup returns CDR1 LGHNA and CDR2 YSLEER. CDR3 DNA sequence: TGCGCCAGCAGCCAAGGACAGGGAAGTGGCTACACCTTC. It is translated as CASSQGQGSGYTF.

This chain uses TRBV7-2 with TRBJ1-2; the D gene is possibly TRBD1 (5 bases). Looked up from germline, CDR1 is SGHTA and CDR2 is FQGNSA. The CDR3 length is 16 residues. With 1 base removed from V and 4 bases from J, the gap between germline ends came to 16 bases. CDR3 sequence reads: CASSLVGDGSGYGYTF. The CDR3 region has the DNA TGTGCCAGCAGCTTAGTGGGGGACGGATCAGGCTATGGCTACACCTTC.

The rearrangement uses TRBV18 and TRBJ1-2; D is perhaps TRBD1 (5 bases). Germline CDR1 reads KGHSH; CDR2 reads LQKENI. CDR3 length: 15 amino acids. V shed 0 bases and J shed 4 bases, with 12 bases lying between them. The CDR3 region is CASSPPAGSGYGYTF. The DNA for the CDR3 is TGTGCCAGCTCACCACCGGCAGGGAGCGGCTATGGCTACACCTTC.

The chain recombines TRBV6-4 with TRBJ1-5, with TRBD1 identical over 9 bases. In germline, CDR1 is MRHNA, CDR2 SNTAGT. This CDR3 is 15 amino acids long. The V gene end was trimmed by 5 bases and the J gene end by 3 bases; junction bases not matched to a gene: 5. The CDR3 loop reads CASSKDRGDNQPQHF. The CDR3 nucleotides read TGTGCCAGCAGTAAGGACAGGGGAGACAATCAGCCCCAGCATTTT.

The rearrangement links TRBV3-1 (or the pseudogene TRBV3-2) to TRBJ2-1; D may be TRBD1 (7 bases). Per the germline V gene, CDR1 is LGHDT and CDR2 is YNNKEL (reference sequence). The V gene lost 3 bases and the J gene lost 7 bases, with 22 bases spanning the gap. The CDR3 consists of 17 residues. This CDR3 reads CASSQTQGGNRGNEQFF. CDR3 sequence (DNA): TGTGCCAGCAGCCAGACCCAGGGGGGCAATAGAGGGAATGAGCAGTTCTTC.

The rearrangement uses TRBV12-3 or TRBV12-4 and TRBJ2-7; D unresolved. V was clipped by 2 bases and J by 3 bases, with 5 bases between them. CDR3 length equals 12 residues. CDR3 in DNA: TGTGCCAGCAGTTTAACGGGCTACGAGCAGTACTTC. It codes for CASSLTGYEQYF.

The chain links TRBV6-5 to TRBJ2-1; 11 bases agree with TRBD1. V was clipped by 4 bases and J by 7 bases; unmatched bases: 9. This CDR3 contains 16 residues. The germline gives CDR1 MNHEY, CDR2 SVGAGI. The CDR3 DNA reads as TGTGCCAGCAGTTCAACCGGGACAGGGGGGCTGAATGAGCAGTTCTTC. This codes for CASSSTGTGGLNEQFF.

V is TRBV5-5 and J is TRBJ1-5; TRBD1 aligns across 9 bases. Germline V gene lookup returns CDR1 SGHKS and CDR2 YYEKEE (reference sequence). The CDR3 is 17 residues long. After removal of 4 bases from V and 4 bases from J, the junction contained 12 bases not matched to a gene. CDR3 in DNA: TGTGCCAGCAGCCAGGGGGATACAGGGGGCAGGAATCAGCCCCAGCATTTT. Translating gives CASSQGDTGGRNQPQHF.

CDR3 nucleotide sequence: TGTGCCATCAGCCGGGACAGGGGCGAGCAGTACTTC. This codes for CAISRDRGEQYF. This rearrangement joins TRBV10-3 to TRBJ2-7, with 10 bases lining up with TRBD1. Losses at the gene ends were 6 bases for V and 6 bases for J; bases not matched to a gene: 2. This CDR3 comprises 12 residues. Per the germline V gene, CDR1 is ENHRY and CDR2 is SYGVKD.

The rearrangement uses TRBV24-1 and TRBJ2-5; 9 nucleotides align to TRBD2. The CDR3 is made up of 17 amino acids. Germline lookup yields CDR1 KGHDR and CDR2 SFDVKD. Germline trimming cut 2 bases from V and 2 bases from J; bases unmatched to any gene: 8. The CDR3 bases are TGTGCCACCAGTGATTCCGGACTAGCGACGATGCAAGAGACCCAGTACTTC. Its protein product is CATSDSGLATMQETQYF.

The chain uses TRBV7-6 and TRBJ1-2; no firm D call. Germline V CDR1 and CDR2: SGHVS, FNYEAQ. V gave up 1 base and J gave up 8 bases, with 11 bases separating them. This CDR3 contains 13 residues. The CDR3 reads CASSLEFGVGYTF. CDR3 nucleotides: TGTGCCAGCAGCTTAGAGTTTGGGGTGGGCTACACCTTC.

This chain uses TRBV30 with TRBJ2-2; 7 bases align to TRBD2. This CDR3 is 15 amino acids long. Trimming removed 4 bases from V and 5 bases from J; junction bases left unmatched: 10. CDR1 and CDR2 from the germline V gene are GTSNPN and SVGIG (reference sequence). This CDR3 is CAWTQGGSRTGELFF. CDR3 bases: TGTGCCTGGACGCAGGGAGGGTCGAGGACCGGGGAGCTGTTTTTT.

The CDR3 sequence is CASSSTLGPTSGGLLRQYF. The CDR3 DNA reads as TGTGCCAGCAGCTCCACTTTAGGGCCAACTAGCGGGGGCCTCCTCCGGCAGTACTTC. The chain is built from TRBV11-2 and TRBJ2-7; 11 bases agree with TRBD2. Germline CDR1 and CDR2: SGHAT and FQNNGV. V gave up 4 bases and J gave up 9 bases; unmatched junction bases: 23. The CDR3 has 19 residues.

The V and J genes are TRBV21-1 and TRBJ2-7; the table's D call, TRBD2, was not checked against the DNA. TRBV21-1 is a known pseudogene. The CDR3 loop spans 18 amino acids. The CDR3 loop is CASSKAYQAPGLLGEQYF. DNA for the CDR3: TGTGCCAGCAGCAAAGCATACCAGGCCCCGGGACTCCTCGGAGAGCAGTACTTC.

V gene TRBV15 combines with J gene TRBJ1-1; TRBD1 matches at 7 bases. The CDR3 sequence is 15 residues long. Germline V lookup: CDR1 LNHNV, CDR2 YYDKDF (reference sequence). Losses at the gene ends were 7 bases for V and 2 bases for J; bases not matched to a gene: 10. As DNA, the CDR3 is TGTGCCACCACCAACCTAGGGGGCCCCAACACTGAAGCTTTCTTT. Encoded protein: CATTNLGGPNTEAFF.

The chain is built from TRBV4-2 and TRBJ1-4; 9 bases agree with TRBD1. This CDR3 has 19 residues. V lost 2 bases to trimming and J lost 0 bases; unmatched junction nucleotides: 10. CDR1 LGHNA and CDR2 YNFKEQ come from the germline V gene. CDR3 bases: TGTGCCAGCAGCCAAAACTTAAGGGGACAGGGAACAACTAATGAAAAACTGTTTTTT. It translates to CASSQNLRGQGTTNEKLFF.

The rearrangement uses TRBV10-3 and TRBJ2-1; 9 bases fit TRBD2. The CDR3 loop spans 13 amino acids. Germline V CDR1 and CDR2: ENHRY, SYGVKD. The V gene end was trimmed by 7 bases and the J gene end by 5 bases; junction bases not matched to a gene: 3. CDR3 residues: CAITRLADNEQFF. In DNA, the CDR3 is TGTGCCATCACCAGACTAGCGGACAATGAGCAGTTCTTC.

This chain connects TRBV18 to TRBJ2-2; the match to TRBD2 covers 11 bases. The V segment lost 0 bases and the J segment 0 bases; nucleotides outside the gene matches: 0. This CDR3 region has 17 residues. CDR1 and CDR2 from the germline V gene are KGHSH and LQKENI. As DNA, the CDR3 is TGTGCCAGCTCACCACCGGGACTAGCGGCGAACACCGGGGAGCTGTTTTTT. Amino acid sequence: CASSPPGLAANTGELFF.

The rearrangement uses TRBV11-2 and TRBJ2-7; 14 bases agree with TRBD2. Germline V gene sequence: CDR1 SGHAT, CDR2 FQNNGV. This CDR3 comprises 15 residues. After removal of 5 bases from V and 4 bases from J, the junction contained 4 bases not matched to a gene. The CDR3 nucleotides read TGTGCCAGCAGCCCAGGACTAGCGGGGGGTTACGAGCAGTACTTC. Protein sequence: CASSPGLAGGYEQYF.

In nucleotides, the CDR3 is TGCGCCAGCAGCAGAAGGACCCTAGCGAATACTGAAGCTTTCTTT. Translation gives CASSRRTLANTEAFF. The chain is built from TRBV5-1 and TRBJ1-1; D gene unclear. Between the trimmed V and J ends, which lost 4 bases and 5 bases, there was a span of 18 bases. This CDR3 region has 15 residues. The germline CDR1 and CDR2 sequences are SGHRS and YFSETQ. Supplemented by reference TRBV5-1 and TRBJ1-1, the full variable domain reads KAGVTQTPRYLIKTRGQQVTLSCSPISGHRSVSWYQQTPGQGLQFLFEYFSETQRNKGNFPGRFSGRQFSNSRSEMNVSTLELGDSALYLCASSRRTLANTEAFFGQGTRLTVV.